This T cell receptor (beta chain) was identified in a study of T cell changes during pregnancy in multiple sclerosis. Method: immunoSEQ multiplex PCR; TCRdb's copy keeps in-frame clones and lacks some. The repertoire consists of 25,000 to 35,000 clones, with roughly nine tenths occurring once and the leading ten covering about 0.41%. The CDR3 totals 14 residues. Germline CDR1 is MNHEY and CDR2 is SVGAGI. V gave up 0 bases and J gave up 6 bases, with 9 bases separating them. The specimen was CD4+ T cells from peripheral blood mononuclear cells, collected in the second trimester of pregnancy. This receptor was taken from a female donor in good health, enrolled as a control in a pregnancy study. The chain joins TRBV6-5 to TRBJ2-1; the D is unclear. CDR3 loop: CASSYSGGSNEQFF. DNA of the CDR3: TGTGCCAGCAGTTACTCAGGCGGAAGCAATGAGCAGTTCTTC.